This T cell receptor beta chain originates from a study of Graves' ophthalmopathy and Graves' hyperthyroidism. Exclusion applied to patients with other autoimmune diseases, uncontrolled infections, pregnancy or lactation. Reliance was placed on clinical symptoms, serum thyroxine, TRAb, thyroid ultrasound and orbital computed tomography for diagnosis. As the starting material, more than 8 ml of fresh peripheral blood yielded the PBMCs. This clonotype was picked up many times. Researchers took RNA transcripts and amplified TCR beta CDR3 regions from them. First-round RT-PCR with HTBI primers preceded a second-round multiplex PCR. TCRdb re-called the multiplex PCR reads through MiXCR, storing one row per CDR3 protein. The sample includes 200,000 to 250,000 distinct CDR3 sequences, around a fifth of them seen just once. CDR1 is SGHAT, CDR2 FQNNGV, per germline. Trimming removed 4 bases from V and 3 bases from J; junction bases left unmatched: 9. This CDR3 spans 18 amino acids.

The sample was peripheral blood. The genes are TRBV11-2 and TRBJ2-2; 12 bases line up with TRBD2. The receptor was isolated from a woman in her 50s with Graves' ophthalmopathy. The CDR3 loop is CASSYYTSGRSDTGELFF. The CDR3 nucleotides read TGTGCCAGCAGCTACTACACTAGCGGGAGGTCGGACACCGGGGAGCTGTTTTTT.